Sequencing of this TCR beta chain was carried out in a study of CD8+CD57+ T cells in acquired aplastic anemia. Genomic DNA, serving as template, underwent TCR beta VDJ and CDR3 profiling. TCRdb redid the calling of the reads with MiXCR, one entry per CDR3 protein. The repertoire holds 86,000 or so distinct CDR3 sequences, with approximately 45% as singletons. Per germline, CDR1 ENHRY and CDR2 SYGVKD. The CDR3 length is 15 residues. V gave up 10 bases and J gave up 3 bases, with 19 bases separating them. V usage is TRBV10-3 and J usage is TRBJ1-5; D might be TRBD1 (5 bases). Sequenced: sorted CD4+, CD8+, or CD8+CD57+ T cells (not recorded which) from PBMCs. This sequence originates from a human donor in good health, serving as a control. CDR3 amino acids: CASREGLLNNQPQHF. CDR3 coding DNA: TGTGCCAGCAGAGAGGGACTCCTTAACAATCAGCCCCAGCATTTT.